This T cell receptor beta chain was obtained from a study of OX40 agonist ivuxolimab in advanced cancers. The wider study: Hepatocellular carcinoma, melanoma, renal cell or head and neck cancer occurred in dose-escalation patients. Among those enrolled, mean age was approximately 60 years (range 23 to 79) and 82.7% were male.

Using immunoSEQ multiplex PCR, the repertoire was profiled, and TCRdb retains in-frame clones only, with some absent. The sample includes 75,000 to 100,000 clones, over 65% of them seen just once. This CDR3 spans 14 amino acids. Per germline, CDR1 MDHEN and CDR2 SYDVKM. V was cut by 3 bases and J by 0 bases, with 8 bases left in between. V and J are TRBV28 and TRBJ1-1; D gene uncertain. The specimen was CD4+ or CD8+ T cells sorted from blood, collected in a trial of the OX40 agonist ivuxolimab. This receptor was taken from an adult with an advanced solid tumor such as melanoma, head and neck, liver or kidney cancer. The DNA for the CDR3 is TGTGCCAGCAGTTTCGGTGCAGTGAACACTGAAGCTTTCTTT. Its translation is CASSFGAVNTEAFF.